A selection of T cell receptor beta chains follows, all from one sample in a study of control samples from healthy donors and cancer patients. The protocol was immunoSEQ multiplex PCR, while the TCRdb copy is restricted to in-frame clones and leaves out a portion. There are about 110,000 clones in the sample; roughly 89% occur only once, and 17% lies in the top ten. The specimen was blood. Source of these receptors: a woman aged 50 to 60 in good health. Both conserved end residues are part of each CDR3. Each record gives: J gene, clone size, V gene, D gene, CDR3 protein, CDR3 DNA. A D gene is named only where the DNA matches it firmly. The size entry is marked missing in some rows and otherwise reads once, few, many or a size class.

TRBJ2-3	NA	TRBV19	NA	CASSLRPGIGDTQYF	TGTGCCAGTAGCCTAAGACCAGGCATAGGGGATACGCAGTATTTT
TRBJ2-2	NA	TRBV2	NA	CASSEGPYTGELFF	TGTGCCAGCAGTGAAGGCCCTTACACCGGGGAGCTGTTTTTT
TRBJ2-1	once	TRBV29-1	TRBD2	CSVDGGVPTYEQFF	TGCAGCGTTGACGGGGGGGTCCCGACGTATGAGCAGTTCTTC
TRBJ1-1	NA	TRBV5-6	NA	CASSLTVVNTEAFF	TGTGCCAGCAGTCTTACAGTGGTGAACACTGAAGCTTTCTTT
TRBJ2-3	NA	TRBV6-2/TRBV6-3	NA	CASSRATDTQYF	TGTGCCAGCAGTCGTGCCACAGATACGCAGTATTTT
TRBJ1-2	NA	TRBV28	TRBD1	CASRRDGDRDYGYTF	TGTGCCAGCAGACGCGACGGGGACAGAGACTATGGCTACACCTTC
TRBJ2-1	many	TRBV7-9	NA	CASSFWGDWGNEQFF	TGTGCCAGCAGCTTTTGGGGGGACTGGGGAAATGAGCAGTTCTTC
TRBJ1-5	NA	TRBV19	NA	CASNLGAYSNQPQHF	TGTGCCAGTAATTTGGGAGCTTATAGCAATCAGCCCCAGCATTTT
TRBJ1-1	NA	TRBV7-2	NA	CASSLSVNTEAFF	TGTGCCAGCAGCTTATCTGTGAACACTGAAGCTTTCTTT
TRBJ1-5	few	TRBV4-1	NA	CASSQEGMAYSNQPQHF	TGCGCCAGCAGCCAAGAGGGAATGGCGTATAGCAATCAGCCCCAGCATTTT
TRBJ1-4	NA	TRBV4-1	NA	CASSPGHSTNEKLFF	TGCGCCAGCAGCCCGGGACACTCAACTAATGAAAAACTGTTTTTT
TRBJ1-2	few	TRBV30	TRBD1	CAWSRPGTGSGYTF	TGTGCCTGGAGTCGTCCCGGGACAGGGAGCGGCTACACCTTC
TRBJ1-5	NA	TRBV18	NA	CASSPMLGNQPQHF	TGTGCCAGCTCACCCATGTTAGGCAATCAGCCCCAGCATTTT
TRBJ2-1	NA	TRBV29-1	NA	CSVADYSGTDNEQFF	TGCAGCGTTGCTGACTATAGCGGTACCGACAATGAGCAGTTCTTC
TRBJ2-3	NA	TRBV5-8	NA	CASRLTWTTANTQYF	TGTGCCAGCAGGTTGACCTGGACCACGGCGAATACGCAGTATTTT
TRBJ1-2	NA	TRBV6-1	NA	CASSDLGINYGYTF	TGTGCCAGCAGTGATCTGGGAATAAACTATGGCTACACCTTC
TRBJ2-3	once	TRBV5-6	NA	CASSLFSGRRQDTQYF	TGTGCCAGCAGCTTGTTCAGCGGGCGACGACAGGATACGCAGTATTTT
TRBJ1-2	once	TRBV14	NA	CASSQTYRGYGYTF	TGTGCCAGCAGCCAAACATATAGGGGGTATGGCTACACCTTC
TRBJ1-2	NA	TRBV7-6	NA	CASSPDSTYGYTF	TGTGCCAGCAGCCCGGACAGTACTTATGGCTACACCTTC
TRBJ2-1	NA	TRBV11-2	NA	CASSLVARANEQFF	TGTGCCAGCAGCTTAGTCGCCAGGGCGAATGAGCAGTTCTTC
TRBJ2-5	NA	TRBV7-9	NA	CASSFVAGETQYF	TGTGCCAGCAGCTTCGTAGCAGGAGAGACCCAGTACTTC
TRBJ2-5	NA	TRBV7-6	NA	CASSLAMSGDDETQYF	TGTGCCAGCAGCTTAGCAATGTCAGGGGATGACGAGACCCAGTACTTC
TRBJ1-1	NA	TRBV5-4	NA	CASSFPSSMNTEAFF	TGTGCCAGCAGCTTTCCATCCAGCATGAACACTGAAGCTTTCTTT
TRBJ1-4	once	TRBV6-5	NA	CASSYRGVAEKLFF	TGTGCCAGCAGTTACCGGGGAGTGGCTGAAAAACTGTTTTTT
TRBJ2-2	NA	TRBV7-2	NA	CASSWGARGGELFF	TGTGCCAGCAGCTGGGGGGCAAGGGGCGGGGAGCTGTTTTTT
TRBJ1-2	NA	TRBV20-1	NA	CSATPGYGYTF	TGCAGTGCTACCCCGGGCTATGGCTACACCTTC
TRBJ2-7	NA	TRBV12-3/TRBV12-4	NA	CASSLGAIEQYF	TGTGCCAGCAGTTTAGGGGCTATCGAGCAGTACTTC
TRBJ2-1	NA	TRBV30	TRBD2	CARSGGALEQFF	TGTGCCCGTAGCGGGGGGGCTTTGGAGCAGTTCTTC
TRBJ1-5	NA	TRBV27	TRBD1	CASSFDRGNQPQHF	TGTGCCAGCAGTTTCGACAGGGGCAATCAGCCCCAGCATTTT
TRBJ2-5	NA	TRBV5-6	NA	CASSLGGPETQYF	TGTGCCAGCAGCTTAGGGGGGCCGGAGACCCAGTACTTC
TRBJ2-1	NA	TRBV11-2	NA	CASSWGTAGEQFF	TGTGCCAGCAGCTGGGGGACAGCGGGGGAGCAGTTCTTC
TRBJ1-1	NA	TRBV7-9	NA	CASGQELDIMNTEAFF	TGTGCCAGCGGCCAAGAATTAGATATTATGAACACTGAAGCTTTCTTT
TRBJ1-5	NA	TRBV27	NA	CASSLNGPGYNQPQHF	TGTGCCAGCAGTTTAAATGGGCCAGGGTACAATCAGCCCCAGCATTTT
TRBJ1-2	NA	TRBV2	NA	CASSFHLDGYTF	TGTGCCAGCAGTTTCCACCTAGATGGCTACACCTTC
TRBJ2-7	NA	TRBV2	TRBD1	CASRPGGIYEQYF	TGTGCCAGCAGGCCAGGGGGCATCTACGAGCAGTACTTC
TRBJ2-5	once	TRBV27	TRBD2	CASSSRLAQETQYF	TGTGCCAGCAGTTCAAGACTAGCCCAAGAGACCCAGTACTTC
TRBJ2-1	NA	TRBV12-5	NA	CASGLGREQFF	TGTGCTAGTGGTTTGGGCCGAGAGCAGTTCTTC
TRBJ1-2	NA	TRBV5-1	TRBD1	CASSRKTGAGYGYTF	TGCGCCAGCAGTCGTAAGACAGGGGCAGGGTATGGCTACACCTTC
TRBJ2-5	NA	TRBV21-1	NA	CASSIRGQGKETQYF	TGTGCCAGCAGCATAAGAGGACAGGGAAAAGAGACCCAGTACTTC
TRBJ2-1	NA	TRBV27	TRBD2	CASRLRLALNEQFF	TGTGCCAGCAGGCTCAGACTAGCCCTCAATGAGCAGTTCTTC
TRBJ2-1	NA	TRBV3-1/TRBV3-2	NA	CASSLKGAPEQFF	TGTGCCAGCAGCCTCAAAGGGGCTCCCGAGCAGTTCTTC
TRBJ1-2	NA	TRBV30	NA	CAWSVKKGYGYTF	TGTGCCTGGAGTGTAAAGAAAGGTTATGGCTACACCTTC
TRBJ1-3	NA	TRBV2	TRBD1	CASRLQGASGNTIYF	TGTGCCAGCAGACTACAGGGGGCCTCTGGAAACACCATATATTTT
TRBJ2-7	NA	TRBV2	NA	CASRKVQGTLTYEQYF	TGTGCCAGCAGGAAAGTACAGGGAACCCTTACCTACGAGCAGTACTTC
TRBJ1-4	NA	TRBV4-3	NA	CASSQANYEKLFF	TGCGCCAGCAGCCAAGCCAATTACGAGAAACTGTTTTTT
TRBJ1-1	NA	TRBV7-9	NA	CASSLATRTEAFF	TGTGCCAGCAGCTTGGCCACACGGACTGAAGCTTTCTTT
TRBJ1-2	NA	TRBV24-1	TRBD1	CATSPRQGSYGYTF	TGTGCCACCAGTCCTCGACAGGGATCCTATGGCTACACCTTC
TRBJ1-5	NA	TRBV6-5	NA	CASRRVAHQPQHF	TGTGCCAGCAGACGGGTGGCACATCAGCCCCAGCATTTT
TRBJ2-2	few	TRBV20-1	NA	CSASPGDRTGELFF	TGCAGTGCTAGTCCGGGGGATCGGACCGGGGAGCTGTTTTTT
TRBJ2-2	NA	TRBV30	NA	CAWDRGAGTGELFF	TGTGCCTGGGACCGGGGGGCGGGCACCGGGGAGCTGTTTTTT
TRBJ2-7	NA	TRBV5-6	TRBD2	CASSAAGGAKNEQYF	TGTGCCAGCAGCGCGGCGGGGGGGGCTAAGAACGAGCAGTACTTC
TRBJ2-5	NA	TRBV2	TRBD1	CASSRDRQETQYF	TGTGCCAGCAGCCGGGACAGACAAGAGACCCAGTACTTC
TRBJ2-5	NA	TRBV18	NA	CASSERAGETQYF	TGTGCCAGCTCCGAAAGGGCAGGGGAGACCCAGTACTTC
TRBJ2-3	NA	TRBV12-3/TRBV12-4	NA	CASSFGRGDTQYF	TGTGCCAGCAGTTTTGGCCGAGGAGATACGCAGTATTTT
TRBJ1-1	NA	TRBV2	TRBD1	CATGGQGYTEAFF	TGTGCCACAGGGGGGCAGGGGTACACTGAAGCTTTCTTT